Listed below are T cell receptor beta chains from one sample, sequenced in a study of T cells in Graves' hyperthyroidism and ophthalmopathy. TCRdb independently ran MiXCR on the multiplex PCR reads; one entry per CDR3 protein. The sample yields about 510,000 distinct CDR3 sequences, about 46% seen once. Sequenced sample: peripheral blood or thyroid tissue (not recorded which). These receptors all come from an adult woman with Graves' disease, either hyperthyroidism or ophthalmopathy (not recorded which). The CDR3 runs from the conserved cysteine through the conserved F or W. The order of the fields is D gene, clone size, V gene, J gene, CDR3 protein, CDR3 DNA. A D gene is named only where the DNA matches it firmly. Expanded clones are given a class, and other clones once, few, many or no size at all.

D: -
size: -
V: TRBV10-2
J: TRBJ1-1
CDR3: CASSAPGEAFF
DNA: TGCGCCAGCAGTGCACCGGGTGAAGCTTTCTTT

D: -
size: -
V: TRBV12-3/TRBV12-4
J: TRBJ2-5
CDR3: CASRENQETQYF
DNA: TGTGCCAGCAGGGAAAACCAAGAGACCCAGTACTTC

D: -
size: few
V: TRBV11-1
J: TRBJ2-3
CDR3: CASSSPGDQFTDTQYF
DNA: TGTGCCAGCAGTTCCCCTGGGGACCAATTCACAGATACGCAGTATTTT

D: -
size: many
V: TRBV6-5
J: TRBJ1-5
CDR3: CASSARDDQPQHF
DNA: TGTGCCAGCAGTGCTAGAGACGATCAGCCCCAGCATTTT

D: -
size: many
V: TRBV7-9
J: TRBJ2-5
CDR3: CASSSTEKETQYF
DNA: TGTGCCAGCAGCTCGACAGAAAAAGAGACCCAGTACTTC

D: -
size: many
V: TRBV25-1
J: TRBJ2-5
CDR3: CASSESRGAKETQYF
DNA: TGTGCCAGCAGTGAATCTAGGGGGGCTAAGGAGACCCAGTACTTC

D: -
size: many
V: TRBV5-6
J: TRBJ1-1
CDR3: CASSLGKRGTEAFF
DNA: TGTGCCAGCAGCTTGGGGAAAAGGGGGACTGAAGCTTTCTTT

D: TRBD1
size: -
V: TRBV11-2
J: TRBJ1-3
CDR3: CTSSPLGTEGNTIYF
DNA: TGTACCAGCAGCCCCCTCGGGACAGAGGGAAACACCATATATTTT

D: -
size: -
V: TRBV7-9
J: TRBJ1-6
CDR3: CASSSSADRNSPLHF
DNA: TGTGCCAGCAGCTCCTCCGCGGATCGGAATTCACCCCTCCACTTT

D: -
size: -
V: TRBV7-9
J: TRBJ2-7
CDR3: CASSSIVPTSKALYEQYF
DNA: TGTGCCAGCAGCTCCATTGTACCCACCTCAAAAGCCCTTTACGAGCAGTACTTC

D: TRBD1
size: -
V: TRBV3-1
J: TRBJ2-1
CDR3: CASRTGGALWNEQFF
DNA: TGTGCCTCCCGGACAGGGGGCGCCCTCTGGAATGAGCAGTTCTTC

D: TRBD1
size: -
V: TRBV6-2/TRBV6-3
J: TRBJ1-4
CDR3: CASSRTGGKEKLFF
DNA: TGTGCCAGCAGCCGGACAGGGGGAAAAGAAAAACTGTTTTTT

D: -
size: -
V: TRBV7-2
J: TRBJ1-6
CDR3: CASSGPGWPYNSPLHF
DNA: TGTGCCAGCAGCGGTCCGGGATGGCCCTATAATTCACCCCTCCACTTT

D: -
size: few
V: TRBV19
J: TRBJ2-2
CDR3: CASSILRGLNTGELFF
DNA: TGTGCCAGTAGTATACTGCGCGGGTTGAACACCGGGGAGCTGTTTTTT

D: -
size: -
V: TRBV2
J: TRBJ1-2
CDR3: CASSDREQGYTF
DNA: TGTGCCAGCAGTGATCGGGAACAGGGCTACACCTTC

D: TRBD2
size: -
V: TRBV12-3/TRBV12-4
J: TRBJ2-2
CDR3: CASSSSGRATGELLF
DNA: TGTGCCAGCAGTTCGAGCGGGAGAGCCACCGGGGAGCTGCTTTTT

D: -
size: many
V: TRBV6-6
J: TRBJ1-2
CDR3: CASVGQAAEGGYTF
DNA: TGTGCCAGTGTGGGTCAGGCTGCCGAGGGCGGCTACACCTTC

D: -
size: many
V: TRBV5-5
J: TRBJ1-2
CDR3: CASNVAAATNYGYTF
DNA: TGTGCCAGCAACGTCGCGGCAGCGACTAACTATGGCTACACCTTC

D: -
size: -
V: TRBV7-9
J: TRBJ2-7
CDR3: CASRNSGTLTYEQYF
DNA: TGTGCCAGCAGGAACTCCGGGACGTTAACCTACGAGCAGTACTTC

D: -
size: -
V: TRBV7-9
J: TRBJ2-5
CDR3: CASSLAQAQETQYF
DNA: TGTGCCAGCAGCTTAGCGCAGGCCCAAGAGACCCAGTACTTC

D: -
size: few
V: TRBV12-3/TRBV12-4
J: TRBJ1-5
CDR3: CASSVNYATQQPQHF
DNA: TGTGCCAGCAGTGTTAATTATGCTACACAACAGCCCCAGCATTTT

D: -
size: many
V: TRBV19
J: TRBJ1-1
CDR3: CASSMGELNTEAFF
DNA: TGTGCCAGTAGTATGGGGGAGCTGAACACTGAAGCTTTCTTT

D: -
size: many
V: TRBV6-5
J: TRBJ2-5
CDR3: CASSYEVFGTQYF
DNA: TGTGCCAGCAGTTACGAGGTCTTTGGGACCCAGTACTTC

D: -
size: many
V: TRBV12-5
J: TRBJ2-5
CDR3: CASGLRNEAQYF
DNA: TGTGCTAGTGGTTTGAGGAACGAGGCCCAGTACTTC

D: -
size: many
V: TRBV20-1
J: TRBJ1-5
CDR3: CSASRRDRHSSNQPQHF
DNA: TGCAGTGCTTCCCGGCGTGACAGACACTCGAGCAATCAGCCCCAGCATTTT

D: TRBD1
size: once
V: TRBV7-4
J: TRBJ2-7
CDR3: CASSFLWTGGVLNEQHF
DNA: TGTGCCAGCAGTTTCCTCTGGACAGGGGGGGTGTTGAACGAGCAGCACTTC

D: -
size: many
V: TRBV6-5
J: TRBJ1-2
CDR3: CASSYRGSNYGYTF
DNA: TGTGCCAGCAGTTACAGGGGATCTAACTATGGCTACACCTTC

D: -
size: -
V: TRBV25-1
J: TRBJ1-2
CDR3: CAAGTVGYTF
DNA: TGTGCCGCAGGGACGGTCGGCTACACCTTC

D: -
size: many
V: TRBV20-1
J: TRBJ1-4
CDR3: CSARDGSALGEKLFF
DNA: TGCAGTGCTAGAGATGGGTCCGCCCTGGGGGAAAAACTGTTTTTT

D: TRBD1
size: -
V: TRBV29-1
J: TRBJ2-7
CDR3: CSAKTGTHEQYF
DNA: TGCAGCGCTAAGACAGGGACCCACGAGCAGTACTTC

D: -
size: -
V: TRBV20-1
J: TRBJ1-2
CDR3: CSARDVATYGYTF
DNA: TGCAGTGCTAGAGATGTCGCTACCTATGGCTACACCTTC

D: -
size: many
V: TRBV10-2
J: TRBJ2-7
CDR3: CASLAYEQYF
DNA: TGCGCCAGCCTGGCCTACGAGCAGTACTTC

D: TRBD1
size: -
V: TRBV13
J: TRBJ1-1
CDR3: CASSLRGGGAFF
DNA: TGTGCCAGCAGCCTCCGAGGGGGCGGCGCTTTCTTT

D: -
size: many
V: TRBV9
J: TRBJ1-6
CDR3: CASSETGNSPLHF
DNA: TGTGCCAGCAGCGAAACAGGAAATTCACCCCTCCACTTT

D: TRBD2
size: -
V: TRBV7-2
J: TRBJ2-5
CDR3: CASTPEAGVETQYF
DNA: TGTGCCAGCACCCCCGAGGCGGGAGTGGAGACCCAGTACTTC

D: -
size: few
V: TRBV2
J: TRBJ2-5
CDR3: CASSFGSGQETQYF
DNA: TGTGCTAGCAGCTTTGGGAGCGGCCAAGAGACCCAGTACTTC

D: -
size: -
V: TRBV29-1
J: TRBJ1-4
CDR3: CSASSVDNEKLFF
DNA: TGCAGCGCCAGTTCGGTGGATAATGAAAAACTGTTTTTT

D: -
size: few
V: TRBV20-1
J: TRBJ1-2
CDR3: CSASCGRVDCGYTF
DNA: TGCAGTGCTAGTTGCGGCAGGGTAGACTGTGGCTACACCTTC

D: TRBD1
size: -
V: TRBV7-9
J: TRBJ1-2
CDR3: CASSFSTGLNYGYTF
DNA: TGTGCCAGCAGCTTCTCGACAGGGTTAAACTATGGCTACACCTTC

D: -
size: many
V: TRBV5-1
J: TRBJ2-2
CDR3: CASSLAKSIGELFF
DNA: TGCGCCAGCAGCTTGGCTAAATCAATCGGGGAGCTGTTTTTT

D: -
size: few
V: TRBV29-1
J: TRBJ1-2
CDR3: CSAVSPRRSNYGYTF
DNA: TGCAGCGCCGTCAGTCCGAGGAGAAGTAACTATGGCTACACCTTC

D: -
size: many
V: TRBV11-2
J: TRBJ2-5
CDR3: CASSLGVGETQYF
DNA: TGTGCCAGCAGCTTGGGGGTGGGGGAGACCCAGTACTTC

D: -
size: many
V: TRBV2
J: TRBJ2-5
CDR3: CASSDRRETQYF
DNA: TGTGCCAGCAGTGACAGGCGAGAGACCCAGTACTTC

D: -
size: many
V: TRBV6-6
J: TRBJ1-6
CDR3: CASSYIRDNSPLHF
DNA: TGTGCCAGCAGTTACATCAGGGATAATTCACCCCTCCACTTT

D: -
size: few
V: TRBV3-1
J: TRBJ1-6
CDR3: CASSSTTGRSPLHF
DNA: TGTGCCAGCAGCTCCACGACAGGCCGCTCACCCCTCCACTTT

D: TRBD2
size: -
V: TRBV12-3/TRBV12-4
J: TRBJ2-5
CDR3: CAVRSGLEKTQYF
DNA: TGTGCCGTCCGTAGCGGGTTAGAGAAGACCCAGTACTTC

D: -
size: -
V: TRBV29-1
J: TRBJ1-4
CDR3: CSVEAGQLKLFF
DNA: TGCAGCGTGGAGGCGGGCCAGCTAAAACTGTTTTTT

D: TRBD1
size: many
V: TRBV19
J: TRBJ2-2
CDR3: CASSSGTGTTGELFF
DNA: TGTGCCAGTAGCTCCGGGACAGGGACGACCGGGGAGCTGTTTTTT

D: TRBD2
size: -
V: TRBV7-3
J: TRBJ2-1
CDR3: CASSLIAGGSYNEQFF
DNA: TGTGCCAGCAGCCTAATAGCGGGAGGATCCTACAATGAGCAGTTCTTC

D: -
size: many
V: TRBV2
J: TRBJ2-7
CDR3: CASSVRRDMTEQYF
DNA: TGTGCCAGCAGTGTCCGCCGGGACATGACCGAGCAGTACTTC

D: -
size: many
V: TRBV7-2
J: TRBJ1-2
CDR3: CASRPGAILYGYTF
DNA: TGTGCCAGCCGCCCCGGCGCTATCCTATATGGCTACACCTTC

D: TRBD1
size: -
V: TRBV2
J: TRBJ1-1
CDR3: CASGTRTGAEAFF
DNA: TGTGCCAGCGGAACTAGGACAGGGGCTGAAGCTTTCTTT

D: TRBD1
size: -
V: TRBV20-1
J: TRBJ1-4
CDR3: CSAIQGTANEKLFF
DNA: TGCAGTGCAATACAGGGGACTGCTAATGAAAAACTGTTTTTT

D: -
size: -
V: TRBV24-1
J: TRBJ2-1
CDR3: CATSDYGETYNEQFF
DNA: TGTGCCACCAGTGACTACGGGGAGACCTATAATGAGCAGTTCTTC

D: -
size: -
V: TRBV11-2
J: TRBJ1-4
CDR3: CASSPQGASVSEKLFF
DNA: TGTGCCAGCAGCCCCCAAGGAGCCAGCGTGTCCGAAAAACTGTTTTTT